This T cell receptor beta chain was recovered during a study of blood T cell repertoires in COVID-19. Authors' data handling: Amplification with reference gene primers provided the estimates of nucleated cell counts. Sequencing used immunoSEQ multiplex PCR; TCRdb keeps in-frame clones, though not all of them. V and J calls and clone size follow that table, whereas D and trimming were derived from the DNA. The repertoire consists of about 300,000 clones, with under 90% occurring once and the leading ten covering 2.5% to 3.5%. In terms of age and location, participants ranged from about 18 to 90 years and lived in about 25 US areas. This clone was recorded once. Germline lookup yields CDR1 SQVTM and CDR2 ANQGSEA. This CDR3 has 14 amino acids. The V and J ends lost 6 bases and 2 bases respectively, with 17 bases between them.

The sequenced sample consisted of PBMCs or T cells enriched from blood (not recorded which). V gene TRBV29-1 combines with J gene TRBJ2-7, with D possibly TRBD1 on 5 matching bases. The TCR was taken from a woman aged 50 to 65 who had been exposed to COVID-19. Written as DNA, the CDR3 is TGCAGCGTCGTTCCTATGGACAAGACCTACGAGCAGTACTTC. Translating gives CSVVPMDKTYEQYF.